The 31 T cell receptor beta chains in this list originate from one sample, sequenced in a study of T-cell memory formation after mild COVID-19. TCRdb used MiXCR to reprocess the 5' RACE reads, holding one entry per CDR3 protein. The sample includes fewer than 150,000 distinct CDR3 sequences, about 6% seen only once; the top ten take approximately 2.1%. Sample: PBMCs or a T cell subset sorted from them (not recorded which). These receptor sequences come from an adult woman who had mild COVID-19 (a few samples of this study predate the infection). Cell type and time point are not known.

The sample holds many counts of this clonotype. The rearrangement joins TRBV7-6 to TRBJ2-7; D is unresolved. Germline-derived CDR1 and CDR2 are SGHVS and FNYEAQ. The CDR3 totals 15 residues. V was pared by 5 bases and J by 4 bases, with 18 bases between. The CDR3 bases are TGTGCCAGCAGCCCCACCCCCGCCGAGGTTTACGAGCAGTACTTC. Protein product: CASSPTPAEVYEQYF.

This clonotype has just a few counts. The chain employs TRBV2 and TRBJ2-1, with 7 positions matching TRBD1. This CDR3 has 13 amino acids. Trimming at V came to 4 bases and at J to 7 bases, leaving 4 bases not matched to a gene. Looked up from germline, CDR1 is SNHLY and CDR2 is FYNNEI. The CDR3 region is CASSGQGSNEQFF. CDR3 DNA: TGTGCCAGCAGTGGACAGGGTTCGAATGAGCAGTTCTTC.

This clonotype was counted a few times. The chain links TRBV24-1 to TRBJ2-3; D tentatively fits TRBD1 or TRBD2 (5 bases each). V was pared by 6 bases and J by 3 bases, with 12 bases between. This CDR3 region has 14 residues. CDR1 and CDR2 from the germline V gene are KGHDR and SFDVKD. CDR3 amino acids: CATSRQGRTDTQYF. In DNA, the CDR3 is TGTGCCACCAGTAGGCAGGGACGGACAGATACGCAGTATTTT.

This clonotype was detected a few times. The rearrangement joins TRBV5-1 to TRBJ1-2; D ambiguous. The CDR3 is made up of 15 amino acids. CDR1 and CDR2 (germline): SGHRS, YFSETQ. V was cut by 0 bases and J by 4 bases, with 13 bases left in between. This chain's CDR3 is CASSLGGTSPYGYTF. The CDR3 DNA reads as TGCGCCAGCAGCTTGGGGGGAACCTCACCCTATGGCTACACCTTC.

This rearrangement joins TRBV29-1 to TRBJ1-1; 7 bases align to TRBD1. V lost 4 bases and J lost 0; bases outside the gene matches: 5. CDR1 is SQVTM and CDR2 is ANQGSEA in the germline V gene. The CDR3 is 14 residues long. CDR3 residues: CSVVGTDLNTEAFF. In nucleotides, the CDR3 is TGCAGCGTTGTTGGGACAGATTTGAACACTGAAGCTTTCTTT. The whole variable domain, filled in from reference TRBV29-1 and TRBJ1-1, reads SAVISQKPSRDICQRGTSLTIQCQVDSQVTMMFWYRQQPGQSLTLIATANQGSEATYESGFVIDKFPISRPNLTFSTLTVSNMSPEDSSIYLCSVVGTDLNTEAFFGQGTRLTVV.

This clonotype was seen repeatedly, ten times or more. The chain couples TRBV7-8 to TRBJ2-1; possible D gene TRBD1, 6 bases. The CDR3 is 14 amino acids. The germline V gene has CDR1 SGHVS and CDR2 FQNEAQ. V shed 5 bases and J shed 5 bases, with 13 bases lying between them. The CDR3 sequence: CASSIKQGNNEQFF. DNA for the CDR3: TGTGCCAGCAGCATCAAACAGGGTAACAATGAGCAGTTCTTC.

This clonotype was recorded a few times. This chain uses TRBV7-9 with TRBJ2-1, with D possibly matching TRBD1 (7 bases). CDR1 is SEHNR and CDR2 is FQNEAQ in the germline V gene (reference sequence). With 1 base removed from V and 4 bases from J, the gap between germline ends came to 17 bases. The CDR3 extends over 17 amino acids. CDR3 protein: CASSLVGGTALYNEQFF. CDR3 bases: TGTGCCAGCAGCTTAGTCGGCGGGACAGCCTTGTACAATGAGCAGTTCTTC.

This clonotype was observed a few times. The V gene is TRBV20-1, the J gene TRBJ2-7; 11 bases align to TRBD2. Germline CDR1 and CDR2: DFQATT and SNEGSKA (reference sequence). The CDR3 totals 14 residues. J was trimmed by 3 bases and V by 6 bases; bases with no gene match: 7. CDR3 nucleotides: TGCAGTGCCCATAGCGGGGGGGGACTCTACGAGCAGTACTTC. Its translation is CSAHSGGGLYEQYF.

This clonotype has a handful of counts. CDR3 in DNA: TGTGCCAGCAGCTCCCAGACGGCTAACTATGGCTACACCTTC. It encodes CASSSQTANYGYTF. This chain links TRBV7-6 with TRBJ1-2, with no clear D. Germline V gives CDR1 SGHVS, CDR2 FNYEAQ. V shed 4 bases and J shed 0 bases, with 9 bases lying between them. CDR3 length equals 14 residues.

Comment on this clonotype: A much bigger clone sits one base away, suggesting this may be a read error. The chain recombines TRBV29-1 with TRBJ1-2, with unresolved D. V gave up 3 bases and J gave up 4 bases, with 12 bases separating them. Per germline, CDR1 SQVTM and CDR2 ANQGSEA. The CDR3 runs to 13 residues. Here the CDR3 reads CSVEDRYLYGYTF. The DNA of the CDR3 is TGCAGCGTTGAGGACCGCTACCTCTATGGCTACACCTTC.

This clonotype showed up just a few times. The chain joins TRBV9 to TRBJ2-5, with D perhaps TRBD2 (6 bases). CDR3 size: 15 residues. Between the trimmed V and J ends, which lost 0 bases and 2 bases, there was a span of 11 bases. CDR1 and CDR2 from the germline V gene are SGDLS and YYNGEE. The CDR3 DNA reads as TGTGCCAGCAGCGTAGCCCCGGGGGAACAAGAGACCCAGTACTTC. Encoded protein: CASSVAPGEQETQYF. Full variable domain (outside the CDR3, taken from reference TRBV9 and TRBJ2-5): DSGVTQTPKHLITATGQRVTLRCSPRSGDLSVYWYQQSLDQGLQFLIQYYNGEERAKGNILERFSAQQFPDLHSELNLSSLELGDSALYFCASSVAPGEQETQYFGPGTRLLVL.

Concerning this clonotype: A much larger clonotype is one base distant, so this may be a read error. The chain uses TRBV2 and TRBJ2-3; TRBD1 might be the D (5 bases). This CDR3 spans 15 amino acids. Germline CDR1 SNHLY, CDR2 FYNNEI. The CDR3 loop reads CASTNGRVKTDTQCF. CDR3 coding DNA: TGTGCCAGCACCAACGGCAGGGTAAAGACAGATACGCAGTGTTTT.

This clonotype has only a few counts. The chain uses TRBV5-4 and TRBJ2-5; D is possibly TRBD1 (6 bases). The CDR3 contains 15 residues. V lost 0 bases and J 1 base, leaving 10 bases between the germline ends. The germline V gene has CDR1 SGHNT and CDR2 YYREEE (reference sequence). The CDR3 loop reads CASSLAQGTQETQYF. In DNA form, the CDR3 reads TGTGCCAGCAGCTTGGCGCAGGGGACCCAAGAGACCCAGTACTTC.

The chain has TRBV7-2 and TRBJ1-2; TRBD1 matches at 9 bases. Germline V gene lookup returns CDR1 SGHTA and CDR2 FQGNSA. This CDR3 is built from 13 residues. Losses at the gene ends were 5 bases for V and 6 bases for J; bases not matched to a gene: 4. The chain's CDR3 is CASSARTGDGYTF. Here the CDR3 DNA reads TGTGCCAGCAGCGCCAGGACAGGGGATGGCTACACCTTC.

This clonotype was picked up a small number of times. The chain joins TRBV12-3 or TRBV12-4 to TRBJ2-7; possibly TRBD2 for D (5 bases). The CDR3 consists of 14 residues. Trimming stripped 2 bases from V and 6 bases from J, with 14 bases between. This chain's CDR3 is CASSLTRRTGEQYF. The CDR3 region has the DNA TGTGCCAGCAGTTTAACCCGAAGGACTGGCGAGCAGTACTTC.

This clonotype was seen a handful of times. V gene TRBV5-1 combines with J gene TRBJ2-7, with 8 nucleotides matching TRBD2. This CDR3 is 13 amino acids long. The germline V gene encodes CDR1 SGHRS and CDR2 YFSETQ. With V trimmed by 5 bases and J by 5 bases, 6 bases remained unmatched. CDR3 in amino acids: CASRKREPDEQYF. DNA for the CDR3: TGCGCCAGCAGGAAGCGGGAGCCGGACGAGCAGTACTTC. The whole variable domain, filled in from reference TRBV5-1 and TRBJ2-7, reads KAGVTQTPRYLIKTRGQQVTLSCSPISGHRSVSWYQQTPGQGLQFLFEYFSETQRNKGNFPGRFSGRQFSNSRSEMNVSTLELGDSALYLCASRKREPDEQYFGPGTRLTVT.

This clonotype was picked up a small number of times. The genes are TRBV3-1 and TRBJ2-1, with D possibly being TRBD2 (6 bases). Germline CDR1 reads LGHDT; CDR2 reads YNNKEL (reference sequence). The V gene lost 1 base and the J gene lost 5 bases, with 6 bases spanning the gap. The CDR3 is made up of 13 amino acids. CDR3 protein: CASSQGGDNEQFF. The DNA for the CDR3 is TGTGCCAGCAGCCAAGGGGGGGACAATGAGCAGTTCTTC.

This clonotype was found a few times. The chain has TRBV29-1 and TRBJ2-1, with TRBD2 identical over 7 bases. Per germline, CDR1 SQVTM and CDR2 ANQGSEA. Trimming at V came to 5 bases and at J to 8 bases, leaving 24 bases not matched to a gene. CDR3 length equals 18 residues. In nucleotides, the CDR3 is TGCAGCGTTTCGACCCCCCGCGGCTGGGCGGGAGCGGCCGATGAGCAGTTCTTC. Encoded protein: CSVSTPRGWAGAADEQFF.

The CDR3 nucleotides read TGTGCCAGCTCAGAGATTTCAGGGTTTTACAATGAGCAGTTCTTC. As protein: CASSEISGFYNEQFF. The V call is TRBV18, the J call TRBJ2-1, with D possibly TRBD1 on 5 matching bases. V was shortened by 5 bases and J by 4 bases, with 15 bases between the two germline ends. Germline V lookup: CDR1 KGHSH, CDR2 LQKENI. The CDR3 is 15 amino acids.

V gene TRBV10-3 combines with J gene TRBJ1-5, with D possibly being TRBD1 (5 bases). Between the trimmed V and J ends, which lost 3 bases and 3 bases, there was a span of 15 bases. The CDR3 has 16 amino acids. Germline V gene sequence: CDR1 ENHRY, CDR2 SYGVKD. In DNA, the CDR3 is TGTGCCATCAGTGACGGAGCAGGGAAGATCAATCAGCCCCAGCATTTT. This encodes CAISDGAGKINQPQHF.

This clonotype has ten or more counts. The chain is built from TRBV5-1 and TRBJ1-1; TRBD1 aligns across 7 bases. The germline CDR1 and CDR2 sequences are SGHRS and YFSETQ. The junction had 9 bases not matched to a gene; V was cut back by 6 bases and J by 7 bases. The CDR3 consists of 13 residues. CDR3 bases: TGCGCCAGCAAAGTTACGGGACAGCTTGAAGCTTTCTTT. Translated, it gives CASKVTGQLEAFF. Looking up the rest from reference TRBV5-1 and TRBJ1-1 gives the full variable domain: KAGVTQTPRYLIKTRGQQVTLSCSPISGHRSVSWYQQTPGQGLQFLFEYFSETQRNKGNFPGRFSGRQFSNSRSEMNVSTLELGDSALYLCASKVTGQLEAFFGQGTRLTVV.

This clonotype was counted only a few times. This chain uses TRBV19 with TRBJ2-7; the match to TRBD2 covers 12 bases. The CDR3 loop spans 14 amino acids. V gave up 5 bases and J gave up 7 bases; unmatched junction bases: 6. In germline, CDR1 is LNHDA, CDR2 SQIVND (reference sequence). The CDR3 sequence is CASSSTSGSGEQYF. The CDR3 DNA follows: TGTGCCAGTAGTTCGACTAGCGGGAGTGGGGAGCAGTACTTC.

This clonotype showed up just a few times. CDR3 nucleotide sequence: TGCGCCAGCAGCTTGGATGGAGGAGGCAATGGCTACACCTTC. Amino acids: CASSLDGGGNGYTF. This chain connects TRBV5-1 to TRBJ1-2; unclear D gene. Looked up from germline, CDR1 is SGHRS and CDR2 is YFSETQ. The ends were cut back, 0 bases at V and 6 bases at J, with 12 bases in the middle. The CDR3 has 14 amino acids.

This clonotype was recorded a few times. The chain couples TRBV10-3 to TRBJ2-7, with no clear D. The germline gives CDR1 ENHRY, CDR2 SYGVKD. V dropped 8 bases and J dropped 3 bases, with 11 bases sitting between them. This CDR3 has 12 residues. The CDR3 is CAISRSNYEQYF. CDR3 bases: TGTGCCATCTCGAGGAGCAACTACGAGCAGTACTTC.

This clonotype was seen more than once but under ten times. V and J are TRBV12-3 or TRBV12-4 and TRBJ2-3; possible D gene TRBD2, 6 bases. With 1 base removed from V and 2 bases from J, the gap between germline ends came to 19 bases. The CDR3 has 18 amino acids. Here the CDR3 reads CASSLGRGSSYSTDTQYF. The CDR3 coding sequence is TGTGCCAGCAGTTTAGGGAGGGGCAGCTCCTATTCCACAGATACGCAGTATTTT.

Written as DNA, the CDR3 is TGTGCCAGCAGTGGAGCGACAGCTTTAAGTAAAGCTTTCTTT. Translating gives CASSGATALSKAFF. The chain employs TRBV2 and TRBJ1-1, with a possible D match to TRBD1 (5 bases). This CDR3 region has 14 residues. Germline V gene data show CDR1 as SNHLY and CDR2 as FYNNEI. V lost 4 bases and J 9 bases, leaving 18 bases between the germline ends.

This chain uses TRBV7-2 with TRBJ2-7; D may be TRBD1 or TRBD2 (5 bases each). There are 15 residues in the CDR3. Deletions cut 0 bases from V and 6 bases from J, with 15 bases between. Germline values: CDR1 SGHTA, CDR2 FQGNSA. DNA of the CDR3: TGTGCCAGCAGCTTAGCGCAGGGTTCAGGAGGCGAGCAGTACTTC. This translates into CASSLAQGSGGEQYF.

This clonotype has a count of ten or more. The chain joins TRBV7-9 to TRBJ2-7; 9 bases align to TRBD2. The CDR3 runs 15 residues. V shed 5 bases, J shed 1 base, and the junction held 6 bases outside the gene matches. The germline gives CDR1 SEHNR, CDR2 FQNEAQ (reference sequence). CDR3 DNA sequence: TGTGCCAGCAGCCCAGTAGCGGGGGCGTCCTACGAGCAGTACTTC. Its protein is CASSPVAGASYEQYF.

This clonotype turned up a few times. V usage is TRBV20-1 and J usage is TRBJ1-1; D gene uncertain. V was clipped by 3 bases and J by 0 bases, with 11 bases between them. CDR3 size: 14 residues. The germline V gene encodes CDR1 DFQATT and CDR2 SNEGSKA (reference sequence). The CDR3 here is CSARGSSLNTEAFF. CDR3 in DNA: TGCAGTGCTAGGGGCAGCAGTTTGAACACTGAAGCTTTCTTT.

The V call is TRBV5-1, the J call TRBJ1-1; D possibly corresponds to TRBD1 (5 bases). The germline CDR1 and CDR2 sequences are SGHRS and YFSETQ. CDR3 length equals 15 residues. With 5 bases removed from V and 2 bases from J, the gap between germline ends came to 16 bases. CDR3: CASRGAGRANTEAFF. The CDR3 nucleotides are TGCGCCAGCAGGGGAGCGGGGCGGGCCAACACTGAAGCTTTCTTT. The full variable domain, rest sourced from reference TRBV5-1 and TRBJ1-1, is KAGVTQTPRYLIKTRGQQVTLSCSPISGHRSVSWYQQTPGQGLQFLFEYFSETQRNKGNFPGRFSGRQFSNSRSEMNVSTLELGDSALYLCASRGAGRANTEAFFGQGTRLTVV.

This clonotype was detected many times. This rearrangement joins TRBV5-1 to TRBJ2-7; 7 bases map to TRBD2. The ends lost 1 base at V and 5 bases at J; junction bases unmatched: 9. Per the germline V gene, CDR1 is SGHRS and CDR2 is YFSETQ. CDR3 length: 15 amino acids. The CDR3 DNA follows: TGCGCCAGCAGCTTGATAGGCGGGAGCATGAACGAGCAGTACTTC. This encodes CASSLIGGSMNEQYF.